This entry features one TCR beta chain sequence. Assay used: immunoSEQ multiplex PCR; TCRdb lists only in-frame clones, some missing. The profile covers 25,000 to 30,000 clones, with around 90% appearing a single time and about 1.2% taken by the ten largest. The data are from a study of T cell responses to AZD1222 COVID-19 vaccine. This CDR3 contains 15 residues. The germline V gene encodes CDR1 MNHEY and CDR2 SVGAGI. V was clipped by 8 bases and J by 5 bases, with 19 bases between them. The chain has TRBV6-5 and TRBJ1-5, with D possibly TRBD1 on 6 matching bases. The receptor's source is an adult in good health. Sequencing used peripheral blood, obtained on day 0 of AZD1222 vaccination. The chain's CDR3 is CASSLTGAKDQPQHF. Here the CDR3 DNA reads TGTGCCAGCTCCCTAACGGGGGCGAAGGATCAGCCCCAGCATTTT.